These 10 T cell receptor beta chains originate from one sample sequenced in a study of cytomegalovirus exposure and HLA in healthy donors. The PCR was carried out with 60 Vbeta primers and 13 Jbeta primers. Measured with immunoSEQ multiplex PCR; TCRdb has only the in-frame clones, and not every one. The table includes roughly 130,000 clones, about 80% detected once. The specimen sequenced was PBMCs. Receptors originate from a man aged 40-49 years in good health and CMV-seronegative.

The rearrangement uses TRBV29-1 and TRBJ2-3; 8 positions match TRBD1. Germline loops: CDR1 SQVTM, CDR2 ANQGSEA. Germline trimming cut 8 bases from V and 4 bases from J; bases unmatched to any gene: 5. This CDR3 region has 12 residues. CDR3: CSTGQGADTQYF. The DNA of the CDR3 is TGCAGCACCGGACAGGGAGCAGATACGCAGTATTTT.

This clone has only one observation. The chain combines TRBV6-1 with TRBJ1-1, with 8 bases fitting TRBD1. Looked up from germline, CDR1 is MNHNS and CDR2 is SASEGT. The V gene end was trimmed by 6 bases and the J gene end by 6 bases; junction bases not matched to a gene: 9. The CDR3 covers 14 residues. CDR3: CASSDRGVSSEAFF. CDR3 bases: TGTGCCAGCAGCGACAGGGGAGTAAGTTCTGAAGCTTTCTTT.

This clone has only one observation. V is TRBV5-6 and J is TRBJ2-1; perhaps TRBD2 as D (7 bases). The germline V and J ends were trimmed by 4 bases and 5 bases, with 16 bases remaining between them. This CDR3 region has 15 residues. Germline V gives CDR1 SGHDT, CDR2 YYEEEE. The CDR3 region has the DNA TGTGCCAGCAGCCGAATCGGAGGGGGGGACAATGAGCAGTTCTTC. Translating gives CASSRIGGGDNEQFF.

V usage is TRBV7-9 and J usage is TRBJ1-1; no firm D call. The germline V gene encodes CDR1 SEHNR and CDR2 FQNEAQ (reference sequence). This CDR3 spans 14 amino acids. With 6 bases removed from V and 4 bases from J, the gap between germline ends came to 15 bases. The CDR3 loop reads CASRLGPIGTEAFF. Written as DNA, the CDR3 is TGTGCCAGCAGGCTGGGCCCCATTGGCACTGAAGCTTTCTTT.

V gene TRBV6-4 combines with J gene TRBJ1-2; no clear D gene. The ends were cut back, 2 bases at V and 3 bases at J, with 10 bases in the middle. This CDR3 spans 14 amino acids. Germline V gene sequence: CDR1 MRHNA, CDR2 SNTAGT. The chain's CDR3 is CASSDDIGDYGYTF. The DNA for the CDR3 is TGTGCCAGCAGTGACGATATCGGGGACTATGGCTACACCTTC.

As to this clone: The CDR3 does not close with the conserved phenylalanine or tryptophan, likely indicating a read error. The chain couples TRBV27 to TRBJ1-2; TRBD1 matches 7 bases. From germline, CDR1 is MNHEY and CDR2 SMNVEV (reference sequence). This CDR3 is built from 14 residues. J gave up 2 bases and V 0 bases, and 0 bases lay outside the gene matches. CDR3 in amino acids: CASSLSGQNYGYTV. CDR3 DNA sequence: TGTGCCAGCAGTTTATCGGGACAGAACTATGGCTACACCGTC.

V gene TRBV15 combines with J gene TRBJ2-7, with no clear D. V lost 3 bases and J 3 bases, leaving 9 bases between the germline ends. The germline CDR1 and CDR2 sequences are LNHNV and YYDKDF (reference sequence). CDR3 length: 13 residues. The CDR3 is CATSRQNSYEQYF. CDR3 DNA: TGTGCCACCAGCAGGCAAAACAGCTACGAGCAGTACTTC.

CDR3 DNA sequence: TGTGCCAGCAGCTTGGTGGGGCCAGCTAACTATGGCTACACCTTC. Protein product: CASSLVGPANYGYTF. J is TRBJ1-2 and V is TRBV5-4, with D possibly being TRBD1 (5 bases). V was trimmed by 0 bases and J by 0 bases, leaving 9 bases between them. The CDR3 consists of 15 residues. Germline CDR1 is SGHNT and CDR2 is YYREEE (reference sequence).

The chain carries TRBV7-8 and TRBJ2-7, with a tentative D call TRBD1 (7 bases). CDR3 length: 20 residues. Germline CDR1 is SGHVS and CDR2 is FQNEAQ. V dropped 1 base and J dropped 3 bases, with 28 bases sitting between them. The CDR3 here is CASSLDGKTASRGAIYEQYF. The CDR3 DNA follows: TGTGCCAGCAGCTTAGACGGGAAGACGGCTAGCAGGGGGGCCATCTACGAGCAGTACTTC. Full variable domain (outside the CDR3, taken from reference TRBV7-8 and TRBJ2-7): GAGVSQSPRYKVAKRGQDVALRCDPISGHVSLFWYQQALGQGPEFLTYFQNEAQLDKSGLPSDRFFAERPEGSVSTLKIQRTQQEDSAVYLCASSLDGKTASRGAIYEQYFGPGTRLTVT.

The chain employs TRBV15 and TRBJ1-4, with D possibly TRBD1 on 6 matching bases. The V gene's germline CDR1 is LNHNV and CDR2 YYDKDF (reference sequence). V dropped 0 bases and J dropped 7 bases, with 9 bases sitting between them. The CDR3 length is 14 residues. Here the CDR3 reads CATSRDTGLEKLFF. The CDR3 nucleotides read TGTGCCACCAGCAGAGACACAGGGCTTGAAAAACTGTTTTTT.